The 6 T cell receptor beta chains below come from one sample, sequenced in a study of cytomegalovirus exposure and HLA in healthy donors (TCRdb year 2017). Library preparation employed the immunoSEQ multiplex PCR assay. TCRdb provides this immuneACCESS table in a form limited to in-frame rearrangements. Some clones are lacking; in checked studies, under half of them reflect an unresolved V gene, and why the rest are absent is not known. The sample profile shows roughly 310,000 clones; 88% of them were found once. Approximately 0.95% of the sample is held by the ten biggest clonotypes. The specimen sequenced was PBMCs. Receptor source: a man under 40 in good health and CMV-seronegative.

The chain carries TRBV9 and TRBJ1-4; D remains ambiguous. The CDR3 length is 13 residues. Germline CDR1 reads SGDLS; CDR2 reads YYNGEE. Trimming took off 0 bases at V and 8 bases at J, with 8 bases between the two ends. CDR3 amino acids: CASSVGVPEKLFF. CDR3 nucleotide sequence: TGTGCCAGCAGCGTAGGTGTTCCGGAAAAACTGTTTTTT. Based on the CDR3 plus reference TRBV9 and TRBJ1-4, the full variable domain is DSGVTQTPKHLITATGQRVTLRCSPRSGDLSVYWYQQSLDQGLQFLIQYYNGEERAKGNILERFSAQQFPDLHSELNLSSLELGDSALYFCASSVGVPEKLFFGSGTQLSVL.

The CDR3 spells CASSEDGQGFYEQYF. Written as DNA, the CDR3 is TGTGCCAGCAGTGAAGACGGACAGGGGTTCTACGAGCAGTACTTC. The chain joins TRBV2 to TRBJ2-7, with 9 nucleotides matching TRBD1. The CDR3 spans 15 residues. CDR1 and CDR2 from the germline V gene are SNHLY and FYNNEI. Unmatched junction bases numbered 4, after V lost 1 base and J lost 3 bases.

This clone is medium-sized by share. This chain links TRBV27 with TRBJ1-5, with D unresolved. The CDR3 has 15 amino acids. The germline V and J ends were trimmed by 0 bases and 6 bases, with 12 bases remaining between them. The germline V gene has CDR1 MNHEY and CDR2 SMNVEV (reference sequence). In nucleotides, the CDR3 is TGTGCCAGCAGTTTATCCGGCGGTGTGAGTCAGCCCCAGCATTTT. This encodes CASSLSGGVSQPQHF.

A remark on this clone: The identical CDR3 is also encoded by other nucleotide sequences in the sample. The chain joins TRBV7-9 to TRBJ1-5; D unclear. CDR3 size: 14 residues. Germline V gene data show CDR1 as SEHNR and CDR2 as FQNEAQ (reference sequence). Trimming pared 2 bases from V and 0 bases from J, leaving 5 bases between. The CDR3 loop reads CASSLTGSNQPQHF. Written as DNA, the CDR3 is TGTGCCAGCAGCTTAACTGGTAGCAATCAGCCCCAGCATTTT. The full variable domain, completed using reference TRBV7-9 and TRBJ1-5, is DTGVSQNPRHKITKRGQNVTFRCDPISEHNRLYWYRQTLGQGPEFLTYFQNEAQLEKSRLLSDRFSAERPKGSFSTLEIQRTEQGDSAMYLCASSLTGSNQPQHFGDGTRLSIL.

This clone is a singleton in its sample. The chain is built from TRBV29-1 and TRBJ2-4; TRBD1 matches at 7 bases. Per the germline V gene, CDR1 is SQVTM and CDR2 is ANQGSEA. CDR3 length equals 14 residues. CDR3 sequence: CSPRDSLRKNIQYF. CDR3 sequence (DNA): TGCAGTCCAAGGGACAGTCTGAGGAAAAACATTCAGTACTTC.

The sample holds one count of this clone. The CDR3 coding sequence is TGTGCCTGGAATAAGGGGGCGTATAATTCACCCCTCCACTTT. This gives the protein CAWNKGAYNSPLHF. The rearrangement links TRBV30 to TRBJ1-6; 7 nucleotides align to TRBD1. With 4 bases clipped from V and 4 bases from J, the junction kept 4 bases outside the gene matches. From germline, CDR1 is GTSNPN and CDR2 SVGIG (reference sequence). This CDR3 comprises 14 residues.